Each of the 12 T cell receptor beta chains below was sequenced from the same sample in a study of early T cells in non-severe SARS-CoV-2 infection. TCRdb itself ran the 5' RACE reads through MiXCR, one entry per CDR3 protein. The repertoire holds approximately 22,000 distinct CDR3 sequences, with under 5.5% as singletons. The specimen was whole blood. These receptors all stem from an adult who was a healthcare worker with PCR-confirmed SARS-CoV-2 infection or an uninfected control (not recorded which).

This clonotype was observed many times. The chain combines TRBV20-1 with TRBJ1-1; D unresolved. CDR3 size: 14 residues. Trimming took off 0 bases at V and 4 bases at J, with 12 bases between the two ends. Per germline, CDR1 DFQATT and CDR2 SNEGSKA (reference sequence). The CDR3 loop reads CSAREPSGFTEAFF. DNA of the CDR3: TGCAGTGCTAGAGAACCATCGGGGTTCACTGAAGCTTTCTTT.

The chain joins TRBV6-2 or TRBV6-3 to TRBJ2-5; D remains ambiguous. Per the germline V gene, CDR1 is MNHEY and CDR2 is SVGEGT. V dropped 6 bases and J dropped 5 bases, with 10 bases sitting between them. This CDR3 has 12 amino acids. The CDR3 region is CASSYALETQYF. CDR3 sequence (DNA): TGTGCCAGCAGCTACGCCCTCGAGACCCAGTACTTC.

This clonotype counts as medium-sized (0.01 to 0.1%). This chain uses TRBV12-3 or TRBV12-4 with TRBJ2-5; the D is unclear. V was shortened by 3 bases and J by 2 bases, with 13 bases between the two germline ends. This CDR3 comprises 15 residues. The CDR3 DNA follows: TGTGCCAGCAGTTTGGGTGCGCTTGATCAAGAGACCCAGTACTTC. Translation: CASSLGALDQETQYF.

This clonotype was recorded many times. The rearrangement joins TRBV29-1 to TRBJ1-1, with TRBD1 identical over 12 bases. Germline-derived CDR1 and CDR2 are SQVTM and ANQGSEA. V shed 7 bases, J shed 3 bases, and the junction held 9 bases outside the gene matches. The CDR3 sequence is 15 residues long. The CDR3 nucleotides read TGCAGCGCGAGCGGGACAGGGGGCTTATACACTGAAGCTTTCTTT. Its translation: CSASGTGGLYTEAFF.

This clonotype was found many times. The chain links TRBV3-1 to TRBJ1-5; D unresolved. V lost 6 bases and J lost 2, with 8 bases in between. This CDR3 has 13 residues. Germline CDR1 is LGHDT and CDR2 is YNNKEL (reference sequence). The CDR3 bases are TGTGCCAGCAGTCCTACCCGCAATCAGCCCCAGCATTTT. This gives the protein CASSPTRNQPQHF.

This clonotype showed up many times. V usage is TRBV12-3 or TRBV12-4 and J usage is TRBJ2-1; 9 positions agree with TRBD2. The CDR3 runs to 16 residues. The junction had 7 bases not matched to a gene; V was cut back by 7 bases and J by 0 bases. The CDR3 sequence: CASNLSGRPSYNEQFF. Written as DNA, the CDR3 is TGTGCCAGCAACCTAAGCGGGAGGCCCTCCTACAATGAGCAGTTCTTC.

This clonotype appeared many times. The V and J genes are TRBV14 and TRBJ2-4; possible D gene TRBD2, 5 bases. The ends were cut back, 2 bases at V and 8 bases at J, with 7 bases in the middle. The CDR3 runs to 12 residues. From germline, CDR1 is SGHDN and CDR2 FVKESK. The CDR3, as DNA: TGTGCCAGCAGCCAACAGAGGGACATTCAGTACTTC. Its protein is CASSQQRDIQYF.

Within the sample, this clonotype is medium-sized (0.01 to 0.1%). The chain links TRBV5-5 to TRBJ2-1; TRBD2 aligns across 11 bases. The CDR3 is 15 residues long. V dropped 4 bases and J dropped 8; count of bases not matched to a gene: 8. Germline loops: CDR1 SGHKS, CDR2 YYEKEE (reference sequence). The CDR3 DNA reads as TGTGCCAGCAGCACGACTAGCGGGAAAAGGGATGAGCAGTTCTTC. It specifies CASSTTSGKRDEQFF.

This clonotype was detected many times. The genes are TRBV10-1 and TRBJ2-3, with 12 bases fitting TRBD1. The CDR3 spans 15 residues. CDR1 and CDR2 from the germline V gene are WNHNN and SYGVQD (reference sequence). V shed 7 bases and J 6 bases; nucleotides not matched to a gene: 8. This CDR3 reads CASKKGQGAMDTQYF. The CDR3 DNA reads TGCGCCAGCAAGAAGGGACAGGGGGCTATGGATACGCAGTATTTT.

Ten or more counts support this clonotype. This chain links TRBV20-1 with TRBJ2-6, with D uncertain. Deletions cut 1 base from V and 0 bases from J, with 7 bases between. Per germline, CDR1 DFQATT and CDR2 SNEGSKA (reference sequence). The CDR3 is 15 amino acids. CDR3 bases: TGCAGTGCTAGAGGACTTTCCTCTGGGGCCAACGTCCTGACTTTC. Translating it yields CSARGLSSGANVLTF.

This clonotype has a count of ten or more. The rearrangement links TRBV9 to TRBJ1-1; D call uncertain. This CDR3 is 15 amino acids long. The V gene's germline CDR1 is SGDLS and CDR2 YYNGEE. V was cut by 0 bases and J by 1 base, with 10 bases left in between. The DNA for the CDR3 is TGTGCCAGCAGCGTAGCTCCCCCAGGGAACACTGAAGCTTTCTTT. It encodes CASSVAPPGNTEAFF.

The rearrangement links TRBV5-6 to TRBJ1-5; D call uncertain. This CDR3 spans 14 amino acids. The germline gives CDR1 SGHDT, CDR2 YYEEEE. V was trimmed by 0 bases and J by 7 bases, leaving 11 bases between them. The CDR3 DNA is TGTGCCAGCAGCTTGGTCCGGGGAGGCCAGCCCCAGCATTTT. This gives the protein CASSLVRGGQPQHF. The full variable domain, rest sourced from reference TRBV5-6 and TRBJ1-5, is DAGVTQSPTHLIKTRGQQVTLRCSPKSGHDTVSWYQQALGQGPQFIFQYYEEEERQRGNFPDRFSGHQFPNYSSELNVNALLLGDSALYLCASSLVRGGQPQHFGDGTRLSIL.